The 17 T cell receptor beta chains below were found in one sample sequenced in a study of blood T cell repertoires in COVID-19. Clones were read by immunoSEQ multiplex PCR, and TCRdb kept only the in-frame ones, dropping some. The sample yields hundreds of thousands of clones, 83% seen once. Source material: PBMCs or T cells enriched from blood (not recorded which). All receptors come from a woman aged 45 to 65 who had been exposed to COVID-19.

The CDR3, as DNA: TGTGCCAGCAGCTTGGGGGAGGTGGACACCATATATTTT. Translation gives CASSLGEVDTIYF. J is TRBJ1-3 and V is TRBV11-2; D is possibly TRBD1 (5 bases). Germline CDR1 reads SGHAT; CDR2 reads FQNNGV. The germline V and J ends were trimmed by 3 bases and 8 bases, with 11 bases remaining between them. This CDR3 has 13 amino acids.

CDR3 loop: CASSHQGAHYEQYF. CDR3 DNA: TGCGCCAGCAGCCATCAGGGGGCCCACTACGAGCAGTACTTC. The rearrangement joins TRBV4-1 to TRBJ2-7, with 8 bases identical to TRBD1. The J segment lost 3 bases and the V segment lost 3 bases, leaving 4 bases of the junction unmatched. The CDR3 consists of 14 residues. Germline lookup yields CDR1 MGHRA and CDR2 YSYEKL.

V gene TRBV6-5 combines with J gene TRBJ1-2, with TRBD1 matching 12 bases. Looked up from germline, CDR1 is MNHEY and CDR2 is SVGAGI. V gave up 2 bases and J gave up 7 bases; unmatched junction bases: 5. The CDR3 is made up of 15 amino acids. CDR3 in DNA: TGTGCCAGCAGTTACACGGGGACAGGGGGCTCTGGCTACACCTTC. It encodes CASSYTGTGGSGYTF.

CDR3 loop: CSARRGFLTEAFF. The CDR3 DNA reads TGCAGCGCCCGAAGGGGATTTCTAACTGAAGCTTTCTTT. The genes are TRBV29-1 and TRBJ1-1; weak D call: TRBD1 (5 bases). The V gene lost 7 bases and the J gene lost 5 bases, with 17 bases spanning the gap. The CDR3 is 13 residues long. Germline V gene sequence: CDR1 SQVTM, CDR2 ANQGSEA.

The chain employs TRBV30 and TRBJ2-2, with D maybe TRBD1 (5 bases). Trimming took off 1 base at V and 5 bases at J, with 5 bases between the two ends. This CDR3 region has 12 residues. CDR1 GTSNPN and CDR2 SVGIG come from the germline V gene (reference sequence). The CDR3 protein is CAWSAGTGELFF. The CDR3 DNA follows: TGTGCCTGGAGTGCAGGGACCGGGGAGCTGTTTTTT.

The chain combines TRBV4-2 with TRBJ2-2; maybe TRBD1 (6 bases). This CDR3 contains 15 residues. Germline CDR1 is LGHNA and CDR2 is YNFKEQ. V gave up 0 bases and J gave up 4 bases, with 9 bases separating them. CDR3 amino acids: CASSQDVGGTGELFF. The CDR3 nucleotides are TGTGCCAGCAGCCAAGATGTAGGGGGCACCGGGGAGCTGTTTTTT.

The chain employs TRBV5-5 and TRBJ1-1; no clear D. The germline V gene encodes CDR1 SGHKS and CDR2 YYEKEE (reference sequence). Trimming pared 2 bases from V and 4 bases from J, leaving 9 bases between. The CDR3 is 13 residues long. In DNA, the CDR3 is TGTGCCAGCAGCTTAAGTAGTCCCACTGAAGCTTTCTTT. Protein: CASSLSSPTEAFF.

This chain links TRBV10-3 with TRBJ1-1; no clear D. Trimming removed 4 bases at V and 0 bases at J, with 9 bases between. Germline V lookup: CDR1 ENHRY, CDR2 SYGVKD. The CDR3 sequence is 14 residues long. CDR3 sequence reads: CAISVSGLNTEAFF. Here the CDR3 DNA reads TGTGCCATCAGTGTATCAGGCTTGAACACTGAAGCTTTCTTT.

The V call is TRBV11-1, the J call TRBJ1-4; D is possibly TRBD1 (6 bases). V was clipped by 4 bases and J by 8 bases, with 14 bases between them. Looked up from germline, CDR1 is SGHAT and CDR2 is FQDESV (reference sequence). This CDR3 comprises 14 residues. The CDR3 DNA reads as TGTGCCAGCAGCTCGAGACAGGATGACGAAAAACTGTTTTTT. Protein: CASSSRQDDEKLFF.

The chain joins TRBV18 to TRBJ1-1; 8 positions match TRBD1. The germline CDR1 and CDR2 sequences are KGHSH and LQKENI. J lost 1 base, V lost 6 bases, and 7 bases had no gene match. The CDR3 contains 15 residues. Here the CDR3 reads CASSSVGQGNTEAFF. DNA of the CDR3: TGTGCCAGCTCGTCTGTCGGACAGGGGAACACTGAAGCTTTCTTT.

The chain joins TRBV14 to TRBJ2-7, with 8 positions matching TRBD1. Germline CDR1 is SGHDN and CDR2 is FVKESK. This CDR3 is 14 amino acids long. V shed 3 bases and J 3 bases; nucleotides not matched to a gene: 4. The DNA of the CDR3 is TGTGCCAGCAGCCATCGGGGACAGGTCTACGAGCAGTACTTC. Translated, it gives CASSHRGQVYEQYF.

The V call is TRBV3-1 (or the pseudogene TRBV3-2), the J call TRBJ2-7, with D perhaps matching TRBD1 (6 bases). The germline V gene encodes CDR1 LGHDT and CDR2 YNNKEL (reference sequence). CDR3 size: 14 residues. V was cut by 3 bases and J by 0 bases, with 9 bases left in between. DNA for the CDR3: TGTGCCAGCAGCCATGGGACACCCTCCTACGAGCAGTACTTC. Protein product: CASSHGTPSYEQYF.

The chain links TRBV6-5 to TRBJ2-1; 8 bases agree with TRBD1. The ends lost 9 bases at V and 9 bases at J; junction bases unmatched: 4. The germline V gene encodes CDR1 MNHEY and CDR2 SVGAGI. The CDR3 has 11 amino acids. The CDR3 DNA follows: TGTGCCAGTGGACAGGGCAGTGAGCAGTTCTTC. Its protein product is CASGQGSEQFF.

J is TRBJ2-7 and V is TRBV3-1 (or the pseudogene TRBV3-2); tentative D call: TRBD1 (6 bases). V was trimmed by 5 bases and J by 2 bases, leaving 10 bases between them. The CDR3 contains 13 residues. Per germline, CDR1 LGHDT and CDR2 YNNKEL (reference sequence). The CDR3 sequence: CASSTRQAYEQYF. CDR3 coding DNA: TGTGCCAGCAGCACCCGACAGGCCTACGAGCAGTACTTC.

The chain carries TRBV5-1 and TRBJ1-1; 7 nucleotides align to TRBD1. Germline V lookup: CDR1 SGHRS, CDR2 YFSETQ. J was trimmed by 0 bases and V by 4 bases; bases with no gene match: 9. The CDR3 loop spans 16 amino acids. This CDR3 reads CASSTYRGGVNTEAFF. CDR3 bases: TGCGCCAGCAGCACATACAGGGGAGGCGTGAACACTGAAGCTTTCTTT.

The chain joins TRBV2 to TRBJ1-5; TRBD1 matches 8 bases. CDR1 SNHLY and CDR2 FYNNEI come from the germline V gene. The CDR3 is 15 amino acids. V was clipped by 8 bases and J by 0 bases; unmatched bases: 6. The CDR3: CASWSGGRSNQPQHF. As DNA, the CDR3 is TGTGCCAGCTGGTCAGGGGGCCGTAGCAATCAGCCCCAGCATTTT.

The genes are TRBV6-4 and TRBJ1-2; perhaps TRBD1 as D (5 bases). The CDR3 extends over 14 amino acids. V shed 0 bases and J shed 7 bases, with 12 bases lying between them. The germline V gene encodes CDR1 MRHNA and CDR2 SNTAGT. Here the CDR3 DNA reads TGTGCCAGCAGTGACTCGAATCGGGGGGGTGGCTACACCTTC. Its protein is CASSDSNRGGGYTF.